Shown below are 11 T cell receptor beta chains from a single sample sequenced in a study of blood T cell repertoires in COVID-19. Only in-frame clones appear in the TCRdb table, and some are missing; sequencing was by immunoSEQ multiplex PCR. Of 150,000 to 200,000 clones listed, just under 90% were seen once; the top ten hold under 15%. Sequencing was performed on peripheral blood. The receptors stem from a woman in her sixties or seventies with COVID-19, enrolled during active disease.

The chain couples TRBV5-1 to TRBJ1-1; TRBD1 is a possible D gene (5 bases). Germline CDR1 SGHRS, CDR2 YFSETQ. V gave up 4 bases and J gave up 5 bases, with 15 bases separating them. The CDR3 sequence is 14 residues long. CDR3 in amino acids: CASSAVGPGTEAFF. Written as DNA, the CDR3 is TGCGCCAGCAGCGCAGTGGGTCCAGGGACTGAAGCTTTCTTT. Full variable domain (rest looked up from reference TRBV5-1 and TRBJ1-1): KAGVTQTPRYLIKTRGQQVTLSCSPISGHRSVSWYQQTPGQGLQFLFEYFSETQRNKGNFPGRFSGRQFSNSRSEMNVSTLELGDSALYLCASSAVGPGTEAFFGQGTRLTVV.

This clone was detected a few times. J is TRBJ2-7 and V is TRBV9, with a tentative D call TRBD2 (6 bases). Per germline, CDR1 SGDLS and CDR2 YYNGEE. V lost 0 bases and J lost 0, with 10 bases in between. CDR3 length equals 15 residues. Written as DNA, the CDR3 is TGTGCCAGCAGCGTAGGTGCGGGATTCTCCTACGAGCAGTACTTC. Translating gives CASSVGAGFSYEQYF.

The V call is TRBV30, the J call TRBJ1-3, with 9 bases that match TRBD1. After removal of 8 bases from V and 4 bases from J, the junction contained 9 bases not matched to a gene. Germline CDR1 and CDR2: GTSNPN and SVGIG (reference sequence). This CDR3 has 14 residues. The CDR3 loop is CAVNRGPAGNTIYF. The CDR3 region has the DNA TGTGCCGTCAACAGGGGGCCGGCCGGAAACACCATATATTTT.

V usage is TRBV5-1 and J usage is TRBJ2-7; 7 positions match TRBD1. Unmatched junction bases numbered 8, after V lost 5 bases and J lost 0 bases. The CDR3 is 15 amino acids. CDR1 is SGHRS, CDR2 YFSETQ, per germline. CDR3 nucleotides: TGCGCCAGCAGAGCCACGACAGGGCCCTCCTACGAGCAGTACTTC. Translating gives CASRATTGPSYEQYF.

The V and J genes are TRBV6-6 and TRBJ1-5, with D unclear. V gave up 2 bases and J gave up 0 bases, with 11 bases separating them. This CDR3 region has 16 residues. CDR1 is MNHNY and CDR2 is SVGAGI in the germline V gene (reference sequence). Written as DNA, the CDR3 is TGTGCCAGCAGTTACCTCGACACCCTTAGCAATCAGCCCCAGCATTTT. Its translation: CASSYLDTLSNQPQHF.

V is TRBV2 and J is TRBJ2-2, with TRBD1 matching 8 bases. J was trimmed by 2 bases and V by 8 bases; bases with no gene match: 7. CDR3 length equals 15 residues. Germline V gives CDR1 SNHLY, CDR2 FYNNEI. CDR3 residues: CASSQAGGNTGELFF. The CDR3 nucleotides are TGTGCCAGCTCTCAAGCAGGGGGCAACACCGGGGAGCTGTTTTTT. The complete variable domain, with remaining parts taken from reference TRBV2 and TRBJ2-2, reads EPEVTQTPSHQVTQMGQEVILRCVPISNHLYFYWYRQILGQKVEFLVSFYNNEISEKSEIFDDQFSVERPDGSNFTLKIRSTKLEDSAMYFCASSQAGGNTGELFFGEGSRLTVL.

The chain uses TRBV6-5 and TRBJ2-5; D is unresolved. The CDR3 extends over 11 amino acids. Trimming cost V 7 bases and J 5 bases, with 8 bases left between them. Germline assignment: CDR1 MNHEY and CDR2 SVGAGI. The CDR3 coding sequence is TGTGCCAGCATATCCGGGGAGACCCAGTACTTC. Amino acid sequence: CASISGETQYF.

The V gene is TRBV4-2, the J gene TRBJ2-1, with 7 bases that match TRBD2. The CDR3 consists of 16 residues. Germline V gene sequence: CDR1 LGHNA, CDR2 YNFKEQ. V gave up 2 bases and J gave up 10 bases; unmatched junction bases: 14. The CDR3 reads CASSQQSSGTLGEQFF. CDR3 nucleotides: TGTGCCAGCAGCCAACAGTCTAGCGGTACTCTCGGGGAGCAGTTCTTC.

The chain is built from TRBV4-3 and TRBJ2-3, with 8 bases aligning to TRBD1. This CDR3 is 15 amino acids long. The junction had 4 bases not matched to a gene; V was cut back by 3 bases and J by 2 bases. CDR1 and CDR2 from the germline V gene are LGHNA and YSLEER. The CDR3 here is CASSHTDRVTDTQYF. The CDR3 nucleotides read TGCGCCAGCAGCCATACGGACAGGGTCACAGATACGCAGTATTTT.

The chain combines TRBV3-1 (or the pseudogene TRBV3-2) with TRBJ1-1; TRBD1 matches 7 bases. Trimming took 4 bases from V and 1 from J; bases not matched to a gene: 3. Per the germline V gene, CDR1 is LGHDT and CDR2 is YNNKEL (reference sequence). The CDR3 consists of 14 residues. The CDR3, as DNA: TGTGCCAGCAGCCGACAGGGTTCGAACACTGAAGCTTTCTTT. This sequence encodes CASSRQGSNTEAFF.

Remarks on this clone: Compared with germline, one end of the junction differs, possibly owing to a read error. The chain carries TRBV5-4 and TRBJ2-7; possibly TRBD2 for D (6 bases). CDR1 and CDR2 from the germline V gene are SGHNT and YYREEE (reference sequence). This CDR3 contains 15 residues. The CDR3 reads CASSLVEGAFREQYF. DNA for the CDR3: TGTGCCAGCAGTTTGGTGGAGGGAGCATTTCGCGAGCAGTACTTC.